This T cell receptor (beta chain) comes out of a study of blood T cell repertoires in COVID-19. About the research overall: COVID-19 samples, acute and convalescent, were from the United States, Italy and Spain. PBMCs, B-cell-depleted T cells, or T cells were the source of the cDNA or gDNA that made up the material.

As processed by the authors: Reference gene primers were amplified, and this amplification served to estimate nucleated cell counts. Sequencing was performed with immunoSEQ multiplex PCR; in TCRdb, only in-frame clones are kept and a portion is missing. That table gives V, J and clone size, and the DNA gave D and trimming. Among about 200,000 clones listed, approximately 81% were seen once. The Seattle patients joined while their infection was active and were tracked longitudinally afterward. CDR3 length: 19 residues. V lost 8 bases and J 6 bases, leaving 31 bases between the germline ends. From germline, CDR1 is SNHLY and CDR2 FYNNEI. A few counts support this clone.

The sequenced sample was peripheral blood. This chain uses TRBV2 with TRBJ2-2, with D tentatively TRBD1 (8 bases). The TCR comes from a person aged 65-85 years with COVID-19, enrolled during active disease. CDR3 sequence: CASFTGTGVSGRRSGELFF. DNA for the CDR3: TGTGCCAGCTTCACCGGGACAGGCGTTTCCGGGAGGAGGTCCGGGGAGCTGTTTTTT.